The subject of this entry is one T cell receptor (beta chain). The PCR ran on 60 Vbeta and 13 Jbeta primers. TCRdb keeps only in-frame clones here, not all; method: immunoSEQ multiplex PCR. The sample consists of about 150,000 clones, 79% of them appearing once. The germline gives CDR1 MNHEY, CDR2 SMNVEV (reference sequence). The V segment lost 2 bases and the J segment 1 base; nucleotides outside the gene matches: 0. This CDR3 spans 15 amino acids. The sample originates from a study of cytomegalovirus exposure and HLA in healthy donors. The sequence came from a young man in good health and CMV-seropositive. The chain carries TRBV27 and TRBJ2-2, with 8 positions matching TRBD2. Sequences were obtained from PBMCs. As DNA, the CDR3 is TGTGCCAGCAGTTTAGGGACTAGGAACACCGGGGAGCTGTTTTTT. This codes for CASSLGTRNTGELFF.